Below, 15 T cell receptor beta chains from the same sample are listed, as sequenced in a study of molecular identifiers for immune sequencing clone quantification. TCRdb passed the PCR reads through MiXCR, listing each CDR3 protein once. The sample records nearly 650,000 distinct CDR3 sequences, roughly 27% being singletons. The source material was naive CD8+ T cells from blood, with Jurkat cell RNA spiked in. Subset indicated: FACS-sorted CD8+CD4-CCR7+CD45RA+ naive T cells. The receptors stem from a human donor in good health. Some libraries in this study had Jurkat cell RNA spiked in.

This clonotype occurred a few times. V gene TRBV20-1 combines with J gene TRBJ2-1; tentative D call: TRBD1 (5 bases). The length of the CDR3 is 13 residues. V was trimmed by 6 bases and J by 3 bases, leaving 12 bases between them. The germline V gene has CDR1 DFQATT and CDR2 SNEGSKA (reference sequence). The CDR3 region has the DNA TGCAGTGCCCCGACCGACAGCTACAATGAGCAGTTCTTC. Translating gives CSAPTDSYNEQFF.

In the case of this clonotype: This may come from a read error, since a much larger clone is one base off. The gene calls are TRBV29-1 and TRBJ1-1, with a weak D call TRBD1 (5 bases). CDR3 length equals 8 residues. Per germline, CDR1 SQVTM and CDR2 ANQGSEA. CDR3 nucleotides: TGCGGGGCCGCTGAAGCTCTCTTT. Its protein is CGAAEALF.

This clonotype was seen a few times. CDR3 DNA sequence: TGTGCCATCAGTGAGTCCTCTTGGGGGGAAAAACTGTTTTTT. It specifies CAISESSWGEKLFF. The chain couples TRBV10-3 to TRBJ1-4; the D gene is possibly TRBD1 (5 bases). Trimming cost V 0 bases and J 8 bases, with 10 bases left between them. The germline V gene has CDR1 ENHRY and CDR2 SYGVKD. CDR3 length: 14 residues.

Note on this clonotype: Since the CDR3 does not end with the conserved phenylalanine or tryptophan, this likely comes from a read error. The DNA is omitted, as the CDR3 cannot be located on it reliably, and the CDR3 follows TCRdb's listing. The V and J genes are TRBV28 and TRBJ1-5; the D call in the table, TRBD1, was not verified against the DNA. Germline values: CDR1 MDHEN, CDR2 SYDVKM. The CDR3 numbers 14 amino acids, ends counted. The CDR3 spells CASSLGQGAQPQQC.

In the case of this clonotype: One end of the junction is discordant with germline, which a read error may explain. The chain couples TRBV6-5 to TRBJ2-7; weak D call: TRBD2 (7 bases). Germline CDR1 is MNHEY and CDR2 is SVGAGI. The CDR3 has 20 amino acids. CDR3 residues: CASSYAPWALGGGTSYEPYF. CDR3 bases: TGTGCCAGCAGTTACGCCCCTTGGGCCTTAGGGGGGGGAACGTCCTACGAGCCGTACTTC.

This clonotype showed up many times. The rearrangement links TRBV7-9 to TRBJ1-1, with D possibly matching TRBD1 (5 bases). The CDR3 contains 17 residues. Germline CDR1 and CDR2: SEHNR and FQNEAQ (reference sequence). V was shortened by 1 base and J by 0 bases, with 15 bases between the two germline ends. The CDR3 loop reads CASSLGHGGTLNTEAFF. For the CDR3, the DNA is TGTGCCAGCAGCTTAGGGCACGGGGGGACCTTGAACACTGAAGCTTTCTTT.

This clonotype was detected many times. This sequence joins TRBV20-1 and TRBJ2-7; D unclear. The germline gives CDR1 DFQATT, CDR2 SNEGSKA (reference sequence). The CDR3 runs 14 residues. Trimming stripped 1 base from V and 3 bases from J, with 13 bases between. CDR3 in amino acids: CSARGATTVYEQYF. In nucleotides, the CDR3 is TGCAGTGCTAGAGGTGCCACAACAGTCTACGAGCAGTACTTC.

This chain joins TRBV24-1 and TRBJ2-1; 10 bases match TRBD1. Germline V gene lookup returns CDR1 KGHDR and CDR2 SFDVKD. This CDR3 comprises 15 residues. Trimming at V came to 3 bases and at J to 7 bases, leaving 5 bases not matched to a gene. CDR3 bases: TGTGCCACCAGTGATACTGGACAGGGGGTAAATGAGCAGTTCTTC. Translated: CATSDTGQGVNEQFF.

The chain recombines TRBV27 with TRBJ2-4; TRBD1 might be the D (6 bases). The germline CDR1 and CDR2 sequences are MNHEY and SMNVEV (reference sequence). The ends were cut back, 3 bases at V and 3 bases at J, with 9 bases in the middle. The CDR3 totals 14 residues. This CDR3 reads CASSLRGNKNIQYF. CDR3 nucleotides: TGTGCCAGCAGTTTGAGGGGGAACAAAAACATTCAGTACTTC.

This clonotype was observed many times. The CDR3 reads CASSFQGSNYGYTF. The CDR3 DNA follows: TGTGCCAGCAGTTTTCAGGGATCTAACTATGGCTACACCTTC. This chain links TRBV12-3 or TRBV12-4 with TRBJ1-2, with D perhaps matching TRBD1 (5 bases). Trimming took 3 bases from V and 0 from J, leaving 8 bases between them. CDR3 length: 14 amino acids.

This clonotype turned up a few times. This chain links TRBV7-9 with TRBJ2-1; unclear D gene. CDR3 length equals 18 residues. Germline V CDR1 and CDR2: SEHNR, FQNEAQ (reference sequence). V lost 0 bases, J lost 5 bases, and 20 bases lay in between. Here the CDR3 reads CASSLALRYQTPDNEQFF. As DNA, the CDR3 is TGTGCCAGCAGCTTAGCGCTCCGCTACCAAACCCCCGACAATGAGCAGTTCTTC.

The V and J genes are TRBV28 and TRBJ2-2; TRBD1 matches at 11 bases. The CDR3 extends over 18 amino acids. With V trimmed by 4 bases and J by 6 bases, 13 bases remained unmatched. Germline V gene lookup returns CDR1 MDHEN and CDR2 SYDVKM. CDR3 DNA: TGTGCCAGCAGTTCCCCTCCGGGACAGGGGGTCCACGCCGGGGAGCTGTTTTTT. Amino acids: CASSSPPGQGVHAGELFF.

This clonotype was seen ten or more times. This chain connects TRBV4-3 to TRBJ1-2, with D perhaps TRBD1 (5 bases). The CDR3 covers 16 residues. V lost 0 bases and J lost 2, with 13 bases in between. The germline CDR1 and CDR2 sequences are LGHNA and YSLEER. CDR3 sequence: CASSQDRSRQNYGYTF. The CDR3 nucleotides read TGCGCCAGCAGCCAAGATAGAAGTCGACAGAACTATGGCTACACCTTC.

In this sample, this clonotype turned up many times. CDR3 DNA: TGTGCCAGCAGCTTGCAGGCCGACTACGAGCAGTACTTC. Translation gives CASSLQADYEQYF. The rearrangement uses TRBV5-6 and TRBJ2-7; D gene uncertain. The V end was cut by 1 base, the J end by 3 bases, with 8 bases between. Germline lookup yields CDR1 SGHDT and CDR2 YYEEEE. This CDR3 comprises 13 residues.

The chain employs TRBV4-1 and TRBJ1-1; D is undetermined. The V gene's germline CDR1 is MGHRA and CDR2 YSYEKL. Trimming took off 1 base at V and 4 bases at J, with 10 bases between the two ends. This CDR3 spans 14 amino acids. As DNA, the CDR3 is TGCGCCAGCAGCCAAGGACGAGCGGCCACTGAAGCTTTCTTT. Its translation is CASSQGRAATEAFF.